Presented here are 17 T cell receptor beta chains from one specimen sequenced in a study of preoperative IRX-2 immunotherapy in early breast cancer. Regarding treatment: preoperative locoregional IRX-2 cytokine immunotherapy. The repertoire was sequenced with immunoSEQ multiplex PCR; TCRdb's copy has only in-frame clones and lacks some. The table records 8,500 to 14,000 clones, roughly 80% of them present only once. The source was lymph node tissue, collected before IRX-2 immunotherapy. The receptors were sampled from a human donor with breast cancer.

This chain joins TRBV28 and TRBJ2-7, with 9 bases fitting TRBD2. The junction had 5 bases not matched to a gene; V was cut back by 5 bases and J by 3 bases. Germline assignment: CDR1 MDHEN and CDR2 SYDVKM. CDR3 length: 14 amino acids. In DNA, the CDR3 is TGTGCCAGCAGTCGGACTAGCGAACGCTACGAGCAGTACTTC. Its protein product is CASSRTSERYEQYF.

The chain employs TRBV5-1 and TRBJ2-1, with TRBD2 identical over 7 bases. This CDR3 contains 16 residues. Germline assignment: CDR1 SGHRS and CDR2 YFSETQ. V lost 5 bases and J lost 5; bases outside the gene matches: 13. Here the CDR3 reads CASSPQTSGTNNEQFF. Here the CDR3 DNA reads TGCGCCAGCAGTCCACAAACGTCCGGGACTAACAATGAGCAGTTCTTC. Looking up the rest from reference TRBV5-1 and TRBJ2-1 gives the full variable domain: KAGVTQTPRYLIKTRGQQVTLSCSPISGHRSVSWYQQTPGQGLQFLFEYFSETQRNKGNFPGRFSGRQFSNSRSEMNVSTLELGDSALYLCASSPQTSGTNNEQFFGPGTRLTVL.

The V gene is TRBV10-2, the J gene TRBJ1-2; 7 nucleotides agree with TRBD1. Germline loops: CDR1 WSHSY, CDR2 SAAADI. This CDR3 region has 13 residues. Germline trimming cut 5 bases from V and 6 bases from J; bases unmatched to any gene: 6. This CDR3 reads CASSLTGVDGYTF. The CDR3, as DNA: TGCGCCAGCAGTCTTACAGGGGTGGATGGCTACACCTTC.

This clone was seen only once. The genes are TRBV7-6 and TRBJ2-7; TRBD1 matches 9 bases. The CDR3 sequence is 16 residues long. Germline CDR1 and CDR2: SGHVS and FNYEAQ. The V segment lost 5 bases and the J segment 0 bases; nucleotides outside the gene matches: 8. The CDR3 nucleotides read TGTGCCAGCAGCCTACAGGGGGCTTTACTCTCCTACGAGCAGTACTTC. It codes for CASSLQGALLSYEQYF.

The chain recombines TRBV11-3 with TRBJ1-3; D perhaps matches TRBD1 (5 bases). This CDR3 region has 16 residues. V was shortened by 3 bases and J by 0 bases, with 12 bases between the two germline ends. Germline V gives CDR1 SGHNT, CDR2 YENEEA. This CDR3 is CASSFGGSFSGNTIYF. In nucleotides, the CDR3 is TGTGCCAGCAGCTTTGGGGGGAGTTTCTCTGGAAACACCATATATTTT.

V and J are TRBV6-8 and TRBJ1-1, with no clear D. The CDR3 consists of 14 residues. The germline V gene has CDR1 MNHGY and CDR2 SAAAGT. V was trimmed by 7 bases and J by 1 base, leaving 13 bases between them. The CDR3, as DNA: TGTGCCAGCACTTCCAGCAAACCGAACACTGAAGCTTTCTTT. It codes for CASTSSKPNTEAFF.

The V call is TRBV12-5, the J call TRBJ1-2; a possible D gene is TRBD1 (5 bases). This CDR3 is 13 amino acids long. Looked up from germline, CDR1 is LGHNT and CDR2 is FRNRAP. The CDR3 here is CASLRQTNYGYTF. The CDR3 bases are TGTGCCAGCCTCCGACAGACTAACTATGGCTACACCTTC.

The rearrangement uses TRBV29-1 and TRBJ2-5, with 7 bases fitting TRBD2. The CDR3 has 18 amino acids. Germline CDR1 is SQVTM and CDR2 is ANQGSEA. J lost 4 bases, V lost 2 bases, and 19 bases had no gene match. CDR3 in DNA: TGCAGCGTTGAAATATACGGCGGGAGCAACACGGGGCGAGAGACCCAGTACTTC. Residues: CSVEIYGGSNTGRETQYF. The complete variable domain, with remaining parts taken from reference TRBV29-1 and TRBJ2-5, reads SAVISQKPSRDICQRGTSLTIQCQVDSQVTMMFWYRQQPGQSLTLIATANQGSEATYESGFVIDKFPISRPNLTFSTLTVSNMSPEDSSIYLCSVEIYGGSNTGRETQYFGPGTRLLVL.

This clone has only one observation. V is TRBV6-8 and J is TRBJ2-3; 9 bases line up with TRBD2. Germline V gene data show CDR1 as MNHGY and CDR2 as SAAAGT. Germline trimming cut 6 bases from V and 2 bases from J; bases unmatched to any gene: 6. The CDR3 has 15 residues. CDR3 loop: CASRIAGELTDTQYF. The CDR3 region has the DNA TGTGCCAGCAGGATAGCGGGAGAGCTCACAGATACGCAGTATTTT.

The rearrangement links TRBV4-1 to TRBJ1-3, with D uncertain. Germline assignment: CDR1 MGHRA and CDR2 YSYEKL. Trimming stripped 0 bases from V and 4 bases from J, with 7 bases between. There are 14 residues in the CDR3. CDR3 protein: CASSQELRGNTIYF. In DNA, the CDR3 is TGCGCCAGCAGCCAAGAACTAAGAGGAAACACCATATATTTT.

By proportion, this clone is medium-sized. The rearrangement uses TRBV12-2 and TRBJ2-1; the table's D call of TRBD2 was not tested on the DNA. TRBV12-2 is annotated as a pseudogene. The length of the CDR3 is 15 residues. In DNA, the CDR3 is TGTGCCACCTCACCTCCGGGACTAGCAGGGAATGAGCAGTTCTTC. Amino acids: CATSPPGLAGNEQFF.

The count of this clone is one. The chain employs TRBV30 and TRBJ1-5; weak D call: TRBD1 (5 bases). Trimming shortened V by 0 bases and J by 7 bases, and 10 bases separated the two germline ends. Germline CDR1 reads GTSNPN; CDR2 reads SVGIG (reference sequence). The CDR3 loop spans 13 amino acids. CDR3 coding DNA: TGTGCCTGGAGTGTACGGGGGGGGCAGCCCCAGCATTTT. It yields the protein CAWSVRGGQPQHF.

The chain links TRBV11-3 to TRBJ2-2, with a weak D call TRBD2 (6 bases). Trimming took off 1 base at V and 5 bases at J, with 14 bases between the two ends. The CDR3 loop spans 16 amino acids. Germline V gene data show CDR1 as SGHNT and CDR2 as YENEEA. In DNA form, the CDR3 reads TGTGCCAGCAGCTTAGGGGTCGGAGGGAGAACCGGGGAGCTGTTTTTT. Its translation: CASSLGVGGRTGELFF.

The V call is TRBV28, the J call TRBJ1-2; 8 bases are shared with TRBD1. CDR3 length equals 18 residues. The junction had 14 bases not matched to a gene; V was cut back by 2 bases and J by 3 bases. Germline CDR1 and CDR2: MDHEN and SYDVKM. The CDR3: CASSLRFGRGRPHYGYTF. CDR3 nucleotide sequence: TGTGCCAGCAGTTTAAGGTTCGGCAGGGGGCGGCCTCACTATGGCTACACCTTC.

Here the CDR3 reads CASRSGTGDYEQYF. DNA of the CDR3: TGCGCCAGCAGATCCGGGACAGGGGATTACGAGCAGTACTTC. This chain connects TRBV5-1 to TRBJ2-7, with 10 positions matching TRBD1. V dropped 5 bases and J dropped 4; count of bases not matched to a gene: 6. The CDR3 consists of 14 residues. Germline V lookup: CDR1 SGHRS, CDR2 YFSETQ.

This chain links TRBV6-8 with TRBJ1-2; 7 bases map to TRBD1. CDR1 MNHGY and CDR2 SAAAGT come from the germline V gene. V trimming: 5 bases; J trimming: 0 bases; junction bases outside the gene matches: 3. This CDR3 is built from 14 residues. CDR3 in DNA: TGTGCCAGCAGTGGGGACAGAGCTAACTATGGCTACACCTTC. Protein product: CASSGDRANYGYTF.

This rearrangement joins TRBV6-8 to TRBJ1-3; maybe TRBD1 (6 bases). Trimming pared 6 bases from V and 4 bases from J, leaving 16 bases between. Germline CDR1 is MNHGY and CDR2 is SAAAGT. The CDR3 loop spans 15 amino acids. The CDR3 protein is CASSRVQGAGNTIYF. CDR3 nucleotide sequence: TGTGCCAGCAGCCGCGTACAGGGAGCAGGAAACACCATATATTTT.